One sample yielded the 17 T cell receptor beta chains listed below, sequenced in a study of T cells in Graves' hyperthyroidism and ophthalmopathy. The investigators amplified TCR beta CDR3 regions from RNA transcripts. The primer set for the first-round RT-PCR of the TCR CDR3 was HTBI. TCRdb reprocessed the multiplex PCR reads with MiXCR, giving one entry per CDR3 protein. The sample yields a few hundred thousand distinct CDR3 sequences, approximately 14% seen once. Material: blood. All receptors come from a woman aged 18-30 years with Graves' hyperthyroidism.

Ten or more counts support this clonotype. The CDR3 nucleotides read TGTGCCAGCAGTTACTCGAGGGGGGAGACCCAGTACTTC. It translates to CASSYSRGETQYF. V usage is TRBV6-5 and J usage is TRBJ2-5; tentative D call: TRBD1 (6 bases). Germline values: CDR1 MNHEY, CDR2 SVGAGI. The CDR3 covers 13 residues. V was cut by 0 bases and J by 5 bases, with 7 bases left in between.

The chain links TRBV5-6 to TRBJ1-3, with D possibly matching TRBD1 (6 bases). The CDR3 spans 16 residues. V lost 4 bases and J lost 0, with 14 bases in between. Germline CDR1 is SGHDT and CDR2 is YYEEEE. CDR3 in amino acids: CASSTRGHISGNTIYF. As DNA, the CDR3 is TGTGCCAGCAGCACCCGGGGACATATCTCTGGAAACACCATATATTTT.

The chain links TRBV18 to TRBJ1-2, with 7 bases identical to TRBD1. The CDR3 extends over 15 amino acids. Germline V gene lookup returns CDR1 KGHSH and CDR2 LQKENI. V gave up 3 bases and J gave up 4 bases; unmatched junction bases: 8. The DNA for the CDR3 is TGTGCCAGCTCACCGACAGGGCGGGGCCTCTATGGCTACACCTTC. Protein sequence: CASSPTGRGLYGYTF.

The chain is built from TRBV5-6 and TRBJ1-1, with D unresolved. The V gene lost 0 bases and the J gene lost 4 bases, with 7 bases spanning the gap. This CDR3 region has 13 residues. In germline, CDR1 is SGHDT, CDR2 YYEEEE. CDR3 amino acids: CASSLVLGTEAFF. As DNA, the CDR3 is TGTGCCAGCAGCTTGGTCCTGGGCACTGAAGCTTTCTTT.

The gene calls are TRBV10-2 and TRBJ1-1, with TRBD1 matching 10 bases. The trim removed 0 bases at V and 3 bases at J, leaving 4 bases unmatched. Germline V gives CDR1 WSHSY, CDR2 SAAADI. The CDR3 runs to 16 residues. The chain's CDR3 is CASSESPGTGDTEAFF. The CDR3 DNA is TGCGCCAGCAGTGAGTCCCCCGGGACAGGGGACACTGAAGCTTTCTTT.

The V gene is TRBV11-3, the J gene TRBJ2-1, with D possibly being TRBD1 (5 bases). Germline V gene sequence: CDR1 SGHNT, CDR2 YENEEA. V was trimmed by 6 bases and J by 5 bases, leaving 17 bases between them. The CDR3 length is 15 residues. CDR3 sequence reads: CASSLQGFSHNEQFF. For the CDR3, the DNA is TGTGCCAGCAGTCTTCAGGGTTTTTCACACAATGAGCAGTTCTTC.

For the CDR3, the DNA is TGTGCCAGCAGTTACAGGGGGACTGGAAACACCATATATTTT. This codes for CASSYRGTGNTIYF. This sequence joins TRBV28 and TRBJ1-3, with 8 positions matching TRBD1. The J segment lost 2 bases and the V segment lost 4 bases, leaving 1 base of the junction unmatched. The CDR3 length is 14 residues. The germline CDR1 and CDR2 sequences are MDHEN and SYDVKM.

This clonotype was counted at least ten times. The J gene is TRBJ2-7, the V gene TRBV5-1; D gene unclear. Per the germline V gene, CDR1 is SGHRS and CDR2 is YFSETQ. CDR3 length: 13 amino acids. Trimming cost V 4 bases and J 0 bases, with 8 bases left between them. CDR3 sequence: CASSVTNSYEQYF. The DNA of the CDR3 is TGCGCCAGCAGCGTGACGAACTCCTACGAGCAGTACTTC.

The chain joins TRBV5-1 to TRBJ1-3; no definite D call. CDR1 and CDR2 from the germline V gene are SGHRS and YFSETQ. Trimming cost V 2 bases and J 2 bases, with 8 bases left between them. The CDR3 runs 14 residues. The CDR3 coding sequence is TGCGCCAGCAGCTTTGGGCGGACTGGAAACACCATATATTTT. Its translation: CASSFGRTGNTIYF. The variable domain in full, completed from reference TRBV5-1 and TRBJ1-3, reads KAGVTQTPRYLIKTRGQQVTLSCSPISGHRSVSWYQQTPGQGLQFLFEYFSETQRNKGNFPGRFSGRQFSNSRSEMNVSTLELGDSALYLCASSFGRTGNTIYFGEGSWLTVV.

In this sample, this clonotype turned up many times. The CDR3 DNA sequence: TGTGCCAGCAGCTTAGGCGGACTAGCGGGAGTTTACGTTGAGCAGTTCTTC. It translates to CASSLGGLAGVYVEQFF. The rearrangement links TRBV7-9 to TRBJ2-1; TRBD2 matches 13 bases. CDR3 length equals 17 residues. V dropped 1 base and J dropped 9; count of bases not matched to a gene: 9. Germline V gene data show CDR1 as SEHNR and CDR2 as FQNEAQ (reference sequence).

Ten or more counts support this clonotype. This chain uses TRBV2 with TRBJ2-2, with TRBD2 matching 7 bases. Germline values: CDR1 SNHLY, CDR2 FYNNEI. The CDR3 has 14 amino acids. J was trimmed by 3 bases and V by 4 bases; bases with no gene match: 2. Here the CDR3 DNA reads TGTGCCAGCAGTGGGCTAGCGGACACCGGGGAGCTGTTTTTT. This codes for CASSGLADTGELFF.

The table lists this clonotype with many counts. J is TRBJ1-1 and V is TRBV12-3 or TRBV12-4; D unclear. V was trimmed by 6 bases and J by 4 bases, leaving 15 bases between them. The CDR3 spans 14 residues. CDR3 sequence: CASSLGTEATEAFF. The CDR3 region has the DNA TGTGCCAGCAGCCTCGGAACAGAGGCCACTGAAGCTTTCTTT.

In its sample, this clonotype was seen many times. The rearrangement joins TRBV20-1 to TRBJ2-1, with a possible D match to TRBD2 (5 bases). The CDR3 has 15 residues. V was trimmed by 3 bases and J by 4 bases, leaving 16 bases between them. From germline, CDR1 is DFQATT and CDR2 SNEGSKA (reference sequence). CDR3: CSASPGTRFYNEQFF. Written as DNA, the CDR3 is TGCAGTGCTAGCCCGGGAACCAGGTTTTACAATGAGCAGTTCTTC.

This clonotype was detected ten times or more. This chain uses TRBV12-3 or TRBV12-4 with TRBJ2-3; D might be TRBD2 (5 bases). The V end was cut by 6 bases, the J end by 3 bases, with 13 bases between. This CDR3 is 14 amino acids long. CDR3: CASSPLGGTDTQYF. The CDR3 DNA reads TGTGCCAGCAGCCCCCTCGGCGGGACAGATACGCAGTATTTT.

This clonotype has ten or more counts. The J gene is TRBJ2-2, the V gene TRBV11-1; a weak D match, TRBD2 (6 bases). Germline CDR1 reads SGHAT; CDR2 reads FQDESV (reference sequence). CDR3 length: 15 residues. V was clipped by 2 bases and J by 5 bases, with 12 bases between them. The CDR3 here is CASSLRLDGTGELFF. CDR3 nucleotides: TGTGCCAGCAGCTTAAGACTAGACGGAACCGGGGAGCTGTTTTTT.

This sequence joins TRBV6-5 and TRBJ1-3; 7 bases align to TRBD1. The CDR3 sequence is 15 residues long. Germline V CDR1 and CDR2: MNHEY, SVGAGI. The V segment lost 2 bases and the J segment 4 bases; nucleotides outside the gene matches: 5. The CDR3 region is CASSYQTGVGNTIYF. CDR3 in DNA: TGTGCCAGCAGTTACCAAACAGGGGTCGGAAACACCATATATTTT.

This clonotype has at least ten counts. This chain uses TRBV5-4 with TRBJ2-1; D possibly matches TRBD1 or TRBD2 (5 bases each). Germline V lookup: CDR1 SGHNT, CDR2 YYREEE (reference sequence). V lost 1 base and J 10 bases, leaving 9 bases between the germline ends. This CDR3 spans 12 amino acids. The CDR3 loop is CASSLRGEEQFF. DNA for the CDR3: TGTGCCAGCAGCTTGAGAGGGGAAGAGCAGTTCTTC.